A single sample gave rise to the 20 T cell receptor beta chains below, sequenced in a study of blood T cells in healthy people across ages. Using a J-beta primer mix together with a sample-barcoded 5' primer, a second PCR was run for about 6 to 11 cycles. Via MiXCR, TCRdb re-called the 5' RACE reads, giving one row per CDR3 protein. The table lists some 700,000 distinct CDR3 sequences, approximately 21% of them singletons, with less than 25% in the top ten. Sequenced input: blood. The receptors come from a man in his 70s in good health.

The chain has TRBV29-1 and TRBJ1-1, with D uncertain. This CDR3 has 13 amino acids. Trimming pared 4 bases from V and 2 bases from J, leaving 11 bases between. The germline V gene encodes CDR1 SQVTM and CDR2 ANQGSEA. CDR3 in DNA: TGCAGCGTTGCCGCAGGAGCCAACACTGAAGCTTTCTTT. It encodes CSVAAGANTEAFF. Full variable domain (missing parts from reference TRBV29-1 and TRBJ1-1): SAVISQKPSRDICQRGTSLTIQCQVDSQVTMMFWYRQQPGQSLTLIATANQGSEATYESGFVIDKFPISRPNLTFSTLTVSNMSPEDSSIYLCSVAAGANTEAFFGQGTRLTVV.

This rearrangement joins TRBV7-9 to TRBJ2-5; D uncertain. The DNA end lines up better with TRBJ2-7; the J call may be wrong. This CDR3 spans 13 amino acids. Germline CDR1 SEHNR, CDR2 FQNEAQ (reference sequence). The CDR3 reads CASSPSGAYEQYF. In nucleotides, the CDR3 is TGTGCCAGCAGCCCTAGTGGGGCCTACGAGCAGTACTTC.

The V and J genes are TRBV11-2 and TRBJ1-1; TRBD1 matches 9 bases. V shed 1 base and J 3 bases; nucleotides not matched to a gene: 9. The CDR3 spans 17 residues. Germline V gene data show CDR1 as SGHAT and CDR2 as FQNNGV. The CDR3 loop reads CASSLGAGTGKDTEAFF. The DNA for the CDR3 is TGTGCCAGCAGCTTAGGGGCCGGGACAGGGAAAGACACTGAAGCTTTCTTT.

The genes are TRBV12-3 or TRBV12-4 and TRBJ2-5, with TRBD1 matching 7 bases. CDR3 length equals 17 residues. V trimming: 5 bases; J trimming: 4 bases; junction bases outside the gene matches: 16. CDR3 sequence (DNA): TGTGCCAGCAGTGCCCTTGACAGGGTCCAAAGTCGAGAGACCCAGTACTTC. As protein: CASSALDRVQSRETQYF.

This sequence joins TRBV2 and TRBJ1-5; 10 bases map to TRBD1. The V gene's germline CDR1 is SNHLY and CDR2 FYNNEI. This CDR3 is built from 16 residues. V was pared by 8 bases and J by 2 bases, with 9 bases of the junction left unmatched. The DNA for the CDR3 is TGTGCCAGCTCTCGGGGACAGGGGAAAGGCAATCAGCCCCAGCATTTT. It specifies CASSRGQGKGNQPQHF.

This clonotype was seen a few times. This chain uses TRBV7-8 with TRBJ2-1; D may be TRBD2 (7 bases). Germline V gene sequence: CDR1 SGHVS, CDR2 FQNEAQ. The length of the CDR3 is 15 residues. The germline V and J ends were trimmed by 6 bases and 5 bases, with 17 bases remaining between them. The CDR3 region has the DNA TGTGCCAGCAGACTTACGGGGGGCGCCCACAATGAGCAGTTCTTC. It yields the protein CASRLTGGAHNEQFF.

This clonotype was seen only a few times. The chain carries TRBV5-1 and TRBJ2-1; D is perhaps TRBD2 (7 bases). Trimming shortened V by 4 bases and J by 5 bases, and 19 bases separated the two germline ends. The CDR3 runs to 16 residues. Germline V gives CDR1 SGHRS, CDR2 YFSETQ. This CDR3 is CASSRGGGEFNNEQFF. CDR3 nucleotide sequence: TGCGCCAGCAGCCGGGGAGGGGGGGAGTTCAACAATGAGCAGTTCTTC.

This clonotype was seen a handful of times. The J gene is TRBJ1-5, the V gene TRBV4-3; a weak D match, TRBD1 (5 bases). The CDR3 is 18 residues long. Trimming removed 0 bases from V and 6 bases from J, with 21 bases in between. Germline V CDR1 and CDR2: LGHNA, YSLEER. The CDR3 sequence is CASSQDPPTGERGQPQHF. Written as DNA, the CDR3 is TGCGCCAGCAGCCAAGATCCCCCCACAGGAGAAAGAGGTCAGCCCCAGCATTTT.

This clonotype occurred a few times. The chain uses TRBV3-1 and TRBJ1-5; possibly TRBD1 for D (5 bases). Trimming left V 1 base short and J 2 bases short, with 15 bases between. CDR1 and CDR2 (germline): LGHDT, YNNKEL (reference sequence). The CDR3 totals 17 residues. The CDR3 bases are TGTGCCAGCAGCCAAGGGGCAGCGGGGGTGGGCAATCAGCCCCAGCATTTT. Its protein product is CASSQGAAGVGNQPQHF.

The gene calls are TRBV29-1 and TRBJ2-1; tentatively, D is TRBD1 or TRBD2 (7 bases each). This CDR3 is 16 amino acids long. V was shortened by 4 bases and J by 6 bases, with 22 bases between the two germline ends. Germline CDR1 SQVTM, CDR2 ANQGSEA. For the CDR3, the DNA is TGCAGCGTTGGGGGGACAGCGGGGCGTCCGGTCAATGAGCAGTTCTTC. Amino acids: CSVGGTAGRPVNEQFF.

This clonotype was observed a few times. The chain carries TRBV19 and TRBJ1-6; D remains ambiguous. The germline CDR1 and CDR2 sequences are LNHDA and SQIVND (reference sequence). This CDR3 spans 14 amino acids. Trimming shortened V by 5 bases and J by 9 bases, and 14 bases separated the two germline ends. Written as DNA, the CDR3 is TGTGCCAGTAGTGCTTACAGATCCAGTTCACCCCTCCACTTT. Translated, it gives CASSAYRSSSPLHF. The variable domain in full, completed from reference TRBV19 and TRBJ1-6, reads DGGITQSPKYLFRKEGQNVTLSCEQNLNHDAMYWYRQDPGQGLRLIYYSQIVNDFQKGDIAEGYSVSREKKESFPLTVTSAQKNPTAFYLCASSAYRSSSPLHFGNGTRLTVT.

The V call is TRBV29-1, the J call TRBJ1-2; D not certain. This CDR3 is built from 13 residues. V shed 7 bases and J shed 1 base, with 13 bases lying between them. Germline CDR1 reads SQVTM; CDR2 reads ANQGSEA. CDR3 nucleotides: TGCAGCGGTGGAGCATCGGTTAACTATGGCTACACCTTC. It is translated as CSGGASVNYGYTF.

This clonotype showed up just a few times. The chain has TRBV12-3 or TRBV12-4 and TRBJ1-4; TRBD1 is a possible D gene (6 bases). V was trimmed by 3 bases and J by 0 bases, leaving 14 bases between them. This CDR3 is built from 17 residues. The CDR3 sequence is CASSLRDIGATNEKLFF. DNA for the CDR3: TGTGCCAGCAGTTTGCGGGACATAGGGGCAACTAATGAAAAACTGTTTTTT.

The chain joins TRBV29-1 to TRBJ2-1; D call uncertain. Trimming pared 4 bases from V and 2 bases from J, leaving 9 bases between. The CDR3 sequence is 13 residues long. CDR1 SQVTM and CDR2 ANQGSEA come from the germline V gene. The CDR3 nucleotides read TGCAGCGTTGGCCTAGGGACCTACAATGAGCAGTTCTTC. Translating gives CSVGLGTYNEQFF.

Points on this clonotype: A read error is likely, as this CDR3 ends without the conserved phenylalanine or tryptophan. The chain combines TRBV20-1 with TRBJ1-2; D is perhaps TRBD1 (5 bases). Germline loops: CDR1 DFQATT, CDR2 SNEGSKA (reference sequence). Deletions cut 6 bases from V and 2 bases from J, with 10 bases between. The CDR3 totals 12 residues. The CDR3 region is CSALTDNYGYTI. CDR3 nucleotides: TGCAGTGCCCTGACAGACAACTATGGCTACACCATC.

This sequence joins TRBV7-2 and TRBJ1-1, with D unclear. V was trimmed by 6 bases and J by 5 bases, leaving 22 bases between them. Looked up from germline, CDR1 is SGHTA and CDR2 is FQGNSA. This CDR3 region has 16 residues. In DNA form, the CDR3 reads TGTGCCAGCAGTCTTAACGGAAGACTAGTTGGGACTGAAGCTTTCTTT. This encodes CASSLNGRLVGTEAFF.

The V call is TRBV20-1, the J call TRBJ1-5, with 10 bases fitting TRBD1. V trimming: 6 bases; J trimming: 0 bases; junction bases outside the gene matches: 14. Germline V gives CDR1 DFQATT, CDR2 SNEGSKA (reference sequence). CDR3 length: 18 residues. The CDR3 region is CSALGQGVIGDSNQPQHF. The CDR3, as DNA: TGCAGTGCCCTTGGACAGGGGGTGATAGGGGATAGCAATCAGCCCCAGCATTTT.

The CDR3 coding sequence is TGTGCCACCATCGGACAGGGAAGTGCAGATACGCAGTATTTT. Residues: CATIGQGSADTQYF. The chain recombines TRBV7-9 with TRBJ2-3; 8 bases are a match to TRBD1. The germline CDR1 and CDR2 sequences are SEHNR and FQNEAQ (reference sequence). The CDR3 runs to 14 residues. V trimming: 10 bases; J trimming: 4 bases; junction bases outside the gene matches: 10. The whole variable domain, filled in from reference TRBV7-9 and TRBJ2-3, reads DTGVSQNPRHKITKRGQNVTFRCDPISEHNRLYWYRQTLGQGPEFLTYFQNEAQLEKSRLLSDRFSAERPKGSFSTLEIQRTEQGDSAMYLCATIGQGSADTQYFGPGTRLTVL.

This clonotype appeared many times. This rearrangement joins TRBV20-1 to TRBJ2-1; TRBD1 agrees at 7 bases. Germline V gene sequence: CDR1 DFQATT, CDR2 SNEGSKA (reference sequence). The CDR3 has 13 residues. J gave up 6 bases and V 5 bases, and 7 bases lay outside the gene matches. The CDR3 is CSALGQRANEQFF. DNA of the CDR3: TGCAGTGCTTTGGGACAGAGGGCCAATGAGCAGTTCTTC.

This clonotype has ten or more counts. This rearrangement joins TRBV10-3 to TRBJ2-7, with a possible D match to TRBD2 (6 bases). This CDR3 is built from 14 residues. CDR1 and CDR2 (germline): ENHRY, SYGVKD. V dropped 10 bases and J dropped 0 bases, with 16 bases sitting between them. The CDR3 DNA is TGTGCCACTCGGGACTTCACAACCTCCTACGAGCAGTACGTC. It encodes CATRDFTTSYEQYV.